This T cell receptor (beta chain) originates from a study of CD8 T cells in ankylosing spondylitis (dated by TCRdb to about 2017). With respect to the entire study: The study profiled T cell receptor beta repertoires in healthy donors and ankylosing spondylitis patients to find disease-linked TCR variants. Peripheral blood was sampled, and synovial fluid was additionally collected from ankylosing spondylitis patients. The full study cohort comprised about 25 ankylosing spondylitis patients and roughly 100 healthy donors.

Reads for this sample came from an Illumina HiSeq 2500. Quantitative 5'-RACE with molecular barcodes was the method used to prepare the TCR beta libraries. From the authors' description of their analysis: A new computational method, built on a probabilistic model of VDJ rearrangement, was used to identify disease-linked TCR variants. Clones were called with MiXCR by TCRdb after fastp trimmed the public reads at Q25, and only in-frame beta chains were retained. Identical CDR3 protein sequences are pooled into one entry, listed with their most common genes and DNA. The V and J calls come from TCRdb's annotation, not from the publication. Within this sample are some 250,000 distinct CDR3 sequences, with around 10% of them counted one time only. Of the sample, approximately 6.6% falls within the top ten clones. There are 11 amino acids in the CDR3, from cysteine to phenylalanine inclusive. This entry keeps only the CDR3 DNA: 33 bases, framed from base 1. Based on the germline V gene (reference sequence), the CDR1 and CDR2 sequences are DFQATT and SNEGSKA. A distance of 5 bases separates the germline ends of V and J, which lose 0 bases and 6 bases respectively.

This clonotype was seen many times. The antigen it recognizes is unknown. Nothing much larger sits one base from this clone, and base qualities are not available. On the study overall, not on this receptor specifically: A TCR beta motif made up of several highly homologous amino acid variants appeared to be characteristic of blood from ankylosing spondylitis patients. Significant enrichment of the disease-linked clones was reported in matched synovial fluid samples from ankylosing spondylitis patients. The disease-linked clones had a CD8+ phenotype and were found at relatively low frequencies in peripheral blood. Some motif variants had previously been reported in the synovial fluid and blood of reactive arthritis patients, which suggests shared mechanisms of disease initiation.

The chain couples TRBV20-1 to TRBJ2-5; too little of a D gene remains to name it. The receptor comes from a male donor with ankylosing spondylitis or in good health (not recorded which). The source material was blood, either unsorted or a sorted T cell fraction (not recorded which). At the DNA level, the sequence is TGCAGTGCTAGAGAAGGAAAGACCCAGTACTTC. The encoded protein is CSAREGKTQYF.